A single sample is the source of the 14 T cell receptor beta chains below, sequenced in a study of CD4 T cells in relation to SARS-CoV-2 and coronaviruses (dated by TCRdb to 2020 to 2023). Libraries came from the immunoSEQ multiplex PCR assay. TCRdb carries this immuneACCESS record with in-frame sequences only. Its versions omit some clonotypes, under half of them owing to an unresolved V gene in the studies checked, with the rest unexplained. This sample holds tens of thousands of clones; approximately 83% were observed only once. Approximately 3.1% of the sample belongs to the ten largest clones. The sample consisted of memory CD4+ T cells from PBMCs. The sample's cell subset or site, from its label and the paper: memory (non-naive) CD4+ T cells. These receptors came from an adult with COVID-19.

The chain employs TRBV15 and TRBJ2-2; D call uncertain. The length of the CDR3 is 16 residues. Trimming shortened V by 0 bases and J by 0 bases, and 8 bases separated the two germline ends. Germline assignment: CDR1 LNHNV and CDR2 YYDKDF (reference sequence). The chain's CDR3 is CATSRDIAANTGELFF. The CDR3 coding sequence is TGTGCCACCAGCAGAGATATCGCCGCGAACACCGGGGAGCTGTTTTTT.

The chain has TRBV3-1 (or the pseudogene TRBV3-2) and TRBJ2-3; D remains ambiguous. Trimming removed 0 bases from V and 2 bases from J, with 3 bases in between. Germline CDR1 reads LGHDT; CDR2 reads YNNKEL (reference sequence). The CDR3 is 13 residues long. The CDR3 DNA is TGTGCCAGCAGCCAAGATCTCACAGATACGCAGTATTTT. It specifies CASSQDLTDTQYF.

V and J are TRBV6-1 and TRBJ2-2, with 9 bases lining up with TRBD2. Germline V gene lookup returns CDR1 MNHNS and CDR2 SASEGT. This CDR3 contains 15 residues. The V segment lost 2 bases and the J segment 3 bases; nucleotides outside the gene matches: 1. The chain's CDR3 is CASSELAGYTGELFF. CDR3 in DNA: TGTGCCAGCAGTGAACTAGCGGGATACACCGGGGAGCTGTTTTTT.

The chain carries TRBV19 and TRBJ1-5; D is unresolved. Between the trimmed V and J ends, which lost 11 bases and 9 bases, there was a span of 20 bases. Looked up from germline, CDR1 is LNHDA and CDR2 is SQIVND (reference sequence). This CDR3 comprises 13 residues. The CDR3 DNA is TGTGCCGTAGCCCGGGAGCCCCTCGGGCCCCAGCATTTT. Translated, it gives CAVAREPLGPQHF.

The V and J genes are TRBV20-1 and TRBJ2-3, with D perhaps matching TRBD2 (6 bases). Germline V lookup: CDR1 DFQATT, CDR2 SNEGSKA (reference sequence). The CDR3 has 13 residues. V lost 3 bases and J 7 bases, leaving 14 bases between the germline ends. CDR3 in DNA: TGCAGTGCTAGTAGCGGTCCAGGGAATACGCAGTATTTT. Its protein product is CSASSGPGNTQYF.

This chain connects TRBV6-1 to TRBJ2-3; D is ambiguous. The CDR3 has 13 amino acids. The germline CDR1 and CDR2 sequences are MNHNS and SASEGT. The V and J ends lost 2 bases and 2 bases respectively, with 5 bases between them. This CDR3 reads CASSESYTDTQYF. The CDR3 DNA sequence: TGTGCCAGCAGTGAATCGTACACAGATACGCAGTATTTT.

This sequence joins TRBV6-5 and TRBJ1-2; possibly TRBD1 for D (6 bases). V was clipped by 6 bases and J by 4 bases, with 9 bases between them. This CDR3 comprises 12 residues. CDR1 and CDR2 (germline): MNHEY, SVGAGI. This CDR3 reads CASRETGYGYTF. CDR3 nucleotides: TGTGCCAGCAGGGAGACAGGCTATGGCTACACCTTC.

The rearrangement links TRBV7-8 to TRBJ2-3; D not certain. The CDR3 runs 13 residues. CDR1 and CDR2 (germline): SGHVS, FQNEAQ. Trimming took off 6 bases at V and 6 bases at J, with 13 bases between the two ends. The chain's CDR3 is CASRFSPQDTQYF. For the CDR3, the DNA is TGTGCCAGCAGATTCTCCCCTCAGGATACGCAGTATTTT.

This chain links TRBV11-2 with TRBJ2-3, with 7 bases aligning to TRBD2. CDR1 is SGHAT and CDR2 is FQNNGV in the germline V gene. This CDR3 is 14 amino acids long. With 5 bases clipped from V and 5 bases from J, the junction kept 7 bases outside the gene matches. CDR3 region: CASSPTTGGDTQYF. In DNA, the CDR3 is TGTGCCAGCAGCCCCACTACGGGGGGAGATACGCAGTATTTT.

The V call is TRBV19, the J call TRBJ1-1, with a weak D call TRBD1 (6 bases). V was cut by 5 bases and J by 7 bases, with 14 bases left in between. Germline CDR1 is LNHDA and CDR2 is SQIVND (reference sequence). The CDR3 totals 13 residues. CDR3 DNA: TGTGCCAGTAGTGCCCCTAGGGGGATTGAAGCTTTCTTT. It translates to CASSAPRGIEAFF. Full variable domain (outside the CDR3, taken from reference TRBV19 and TRBJ1-1): DGGITQSPKYLFRKEGQNVTLSCEQNLNHDAMYWYRQDPGQGLRLIYYSQIVNDFQKGDIAEGYSVSREKKESFPLTVTSAQKNPTAFYLCASSAPRGIEAFFGQGTRLTVV.

The chain joins TRBV9 to TRBJ2-7; 8 bases are shared with TRBD1. J lost 5 bases, V lost 0 bases, and 7 bases had no gene match. This CDR3 spans 15 amino acids. CDR1 and CDR2 (germline): SGDLS, YYNGEE. CDR3 in DNA: TGTGCCAGCAGCGTAGGTCAGGGGGCATTCAACGAGCAGTACTTC. Translated: CASSVGQGAFNEQYF.

The chain uses TRBV11-2 and TRBJ1-2, with 10 bases identical to TRBD1. With 2 bases clipped from V and 2 bases from J, the junction kept 5 bases outside the gene matches. The CDR3 has 16 residues. In germline, CDR1 is SGHAT, CDR2 FQNNGV. DNA of the CDR3: TGTGCCAGCAGCTTATTCCGGGACAGGGGAAACTATGGCTACACCTTC. It yields the protein CASSLFRDRGNYGYTF.

In its sample, this clone was seen a few times. In the same sample, other DNA sequences code for this CDR3. The DNA of the CDR3 is TGTGCCAGCAAAGACACCGGGGAGCTGTTTTTT. Translation: CASKDTGELFF. The chain has TRBV27 and TRBJ2-2; D remains ambiguous. The germline V gene has CDR1 MNHEY and CDR2 SMNVEV (reference sequence). The CDR3 length is 11 residues. V lost 7 bases and J 3 bases, leaving 3 bases between the germline ends.

The gene calls are TRBV9 and TRBJ2-5; D is unclear. This CDR3 is built from 13 residues. Germline CDR1 is SGDLS and CDR2 is YYNGEE. V gave up 1 base and J gave up 5 bases, with 9 bases separating them. Here the CDR3 DNA reads TGTGCCAGCAGCGTATCTCCTCAGGAGACCCAGTACTTC. This translates into CASSVSPQETQYF.